This T cell receptor (beta chain) originates from a study of siplizumab effects on memory and regulatory T cells. The study's findings and limits: Naive T cell populations appeared to exhibit greater diversity than memory cells and appeared to be major alloresponse contributors.

Sequencing was performed with immunoSEQ multiplex PCR; in TCRdb, only in-frame clones are kept and a portion is missing. The repertoire holds about 120,000 clones, with about 94% as singletons. For this clone: Its matching antigen is unknown.

Per germline, CDR1 KGHSH and CDR2 LQKENI. Trimming stripped 1 base from V and 8 bases from J, with 11 bases between. This CDR3 has 13 residues. This TCR derives from a human donor in good health. The rearrangement uses TRBV18 and TRBJ1-2; a weak D match, TRBD1 (5 bases). Material for sequencing was non-Treg CD4+ T cells sorted from blood. This chain's CDR3 is CASSPRDGGGYTF. CDR3 DNA: TGTGCCAGCTCACCACGGGACGGTGGGGGCTACACCTTC.